These 3 T cell receptor beta chains were sequenced from one sample in a study of regulatory T cells in long-lasting Graves disease. HTBI primers from iRepertoire and Arm-PCR of CDR3 regions yielded the TCR beta libraries. TCRdb called the multiplex PCR reads again in MiXCR, with one record for every CDR3 protein. The table has around 500,000 distinct CDR3 sequences, about 12% seen once. Time point: newly diagnosed GD, antithyroid drugs for less than 3 months. PBMC-extracted RNA yielded the TCR library. The same specimen was also included in a second study, on T cells in Graves' hyperthyroidism and ophthalmopathy.

The sequences come from peripheral blood mononuclear cells (PBMCs), collected at new diagnosis, from a patient treated with antithyroid drugs. These receptors were collected from a woman in her 30s with Graves disease.

This clonotype was seen ten or more times. A read error may explain this, as a much larger clone is one base away. The chain combines TRBV9 with TRBJ2-3; D is unresolved. Trimming pared 4 bases from V and 0 bases from J, leaving 3 bases between. The CDR3 runs 12 residues. The germline gives CDR1 SGDLS, CDR2 YYNGEE. The CDR3 region has the DNA TGTGCCAGCAGCATTAGCACAGATACGCAGTATTTT. It codes for CASSISTDTQYF. Full variable domain (remainder filled in from reference TRBV9 and TRBJ2-3): DSGVTQTPKHLITATGQRVTLRCSPRSGDLSVYWYQQSLDQGLQFLIQYYNGEERAKGNILERFSAQQFPDLHSELNLSSLELGDSALYFCASSISTDTQYFGPGTRLTVL.

At least ten counts were recorded for this clonotype. The rearrangement links TRBV2 to TRBJ2-7; 8 positions match TRBD1. V gave up 4 bases and J gave up 3 bases; unmatched junction bases: 5. The CDR3 extends over 14 amino acids. Germline-derived CDR1 and CDR2 are SNHLY and FYNNEI. The CDR3 DNA reads TGTGCCAGCAGTGCCGGGACAGGTTACTACGAGCAGTACTTC. Its protein product is CASSAGTGYYEQYF.

This clonotype has at least ten counts. The V call is TRBV6-1, the J call TRBJ2-5; no firm D call. CDR1 and CDR2 from the germline V gene are MNHNS and SASEGT. Trimming cost V 0 bases and J 2 bases, with 7 bases left between them. CDR3 length equals 14 residues. The CDR3 bases are TGTGCCAGCAGTGAAGCGCCCGTTCAAGAGACCCAGTACTTC. Translating it yields CASSEAPVQETQYF.